The rows below give T cell receptor beta chains drawn from one sample of a study of human T cells and chemical hapten exposure. Each CDR3 protein is one row after TCRdb ran MiXCR on the RACE reads. In the table there are about 250,000 distinct CDR3 sequences, about 7.7% of which are singletons. Here the sequenced sample was whole blood, taken in connection with sensitization to the hapten diphenylcyclopropenone (DPC). All receptors derive from a man younger than 30 with alopecia areata. Some clones in this sample may be carry-over from other donors' samples. Each CDR3 is given with its conserved first and last residue. D genes are given only for firm matches. Clone size is given for some rows only: seen once, a few or many times, or a class if the clone is expanded.

j_gene	v_gene	abundance	d_gene	CDR3nt	CDR3aa
TRBJ2-3	TRBV7-3	many	.	TGTGCCAGCAGCTCAACAGGACAGCGCACAGATACGCAGTATTTT	CASSSTGQRTDTQYF
TRBJ2-3	TRBV5-1	many	.	TGCGCCAGCAACGAGGGGACCACAGATACGCAGTATTTT	CASNEGTTDTQYF
TRBJ1-2	TRBV6-5	many	.	TGTGCCAGCAGTTACTCGATCATTCGGCACCGCAAATATGGCTACACCTTC	CASSYSIIRHRKYGYTF
TRBJ2-1	TRBV19	.	.	TGTGCCAGTAGTATGAATGGGGGCAATGAGCAGTTCTTC	CASSMNGGNEQFF
TRBJ2-7	TRBV12-3/TRBV12-4	many	.	TGTGCCAGCAGGCTCTGGGGCGGGGAGCAGTACTTC	CASRLWGGEQYF
TRBJ1-5	TRBV6-5	many	TRBD1	TGTGCCAGCAGTGACAGGGGTTTTCGTGATCAGCCCCAGCATTTT	CASSDRGFRDQPQHF
TRBJ2-7	TRBV10-2	many	.	TGCGCCAGCAGTGAAGGTGACGGGGGAACCTACGAGCAGTACTTC	CASSEGDGGTYEQYF
TRBJ2-1	TRBV11-3	many	.	TGTGCCAGCAGCTTCGGGGCAGACAATGAGCAGTTCTTC	CASSFGADNEQFF
TRBJ1-6	TRBV4-3	.	.	TGCGCCAGCAGAGAAGTACAGAGCTCCTATAATTCACCCCTCCACTTT	CASREVQSSYNSPLHF
TRBJ1-1	TRBV12-3/TRBV12-4	many	.	TGTGCCAGCAGCTTGGCTGAAGCTTTCTTT	CASSLAEAFF
TRBJ2-1	TRBV18	.	.	TGTGCCAGCTCACCTTCGACAGGAGGGTACTCCTACAATGAGCAGTTCTTC	CASSPSTGGYSYNEQFF
TRBJ1-4	TRBV9	few	TRBD1	TGTGCCAGCAGCTTCCGGGACAGTAATGAAAAACTGTTTTTT	CASSFRDSNEKLFF
TRBJ1-1	TRBV9	many	.	TGTGCCAGCAGCCCATCGTCCGGAACCTACACTGAAGCTTTCTTT	CASSPSSGTYTEAFF
TRBJ2-1	TRBV12-3/TRBV12-4	.	.	TGTGCCAGCGTCCATCGCGGGTACAATGAGCAGTTCTTC	CASVHRGYNEQFF
TRBJ2-7	TRBV29-1	few	.	TGCAGCGTTGGTGAAAGGGGCTACGAGCAGTACTTC	CSVGERGYEQYF
TRBJ2-3	TRBV7-3	.	TRBD2	TGTGCCAACAGCCCGGGACCGGGGGGGCATTATACGCAGTATTTT	CANSPGPGGHYTQYF
TRBJ2-6	TRBV5-6	.	.	TGTGCCAGCAGCTTGGACACCGAGAGCTCTGGGGCCAACGTCCTGACTTTC	CASSLDTESSGANVLTF
TRBJ1-4	TRBV29-1	.	.	TGCAGCGTCTGGGGCGACAGCAGTAATGAAAAACTGTTTTTT	CSVWGDSSNEKLFF
TRBJ1-3	TRBV6-5	.	TRBD1	TGTGCCAGCAGGACGGGACAGGGGGCTGGAAACACCATATATTTT	CASRTGQGAGNTIYF
TRBJ2-1	TRBV28	few	.	TGTGCCAGTGCCTACATCGATCTCTACAATGAGCAGTTCTTC	CASAYIDLYNEQFF
TRBJ1-2	TRBV2	few	TRBD1	TGTGCCAGCAGTCTACAGGGGGCTGTAATAGACTATGGCTACACCTTC	CASSLQGAVIDYGYTF
TRBJ2-3	TRBV7-2	.	.	TGTGCCAGCAGCTTAGAAAGGCCAGATACGCAGTATTTT	CASSLERPDTQYF
TRBJ2-1	TRBV7-9	few	.	TGTGCCAGCAGGATCCCCCCCAGGGGGGGGCCCTATGAGCAGTTCTTC	CASRIPPRGGPYEQFF
TRBJ1-1	TRBV29-1	many	.	TGCAGCGTCGCCGACCAGTCAGGGGCCGCTGAAGCTTTCTTT	CSVADQSGAAEAFF
TRBJ2-7	TRBV4-1	.	TRBD1	TGCGCCAGCAGCCAAGTAAAGGGACAGGGCAGCTCCTACGAGCAGTACTTC	CASSQVKGQGSSYEQYF
TRBJ2-3	TRBV7-2	.	TRBD1	TGTGCCAGCAGCGGTCTCCAGGGGGCCTACACAGATACGCAGTATTTT	CASSGLQGAYTDTQYF
TRBJ2-6	TRBV24-1	few	TRBD1	TGTGCCACCAGTGATACCCGACAGGGCTCAAACTCTGGGGCCAACGTCCTGACTTTC	CATSDTRQGSNSGANVLTF
TRBJ2-3	TRBV12-3/TRBV12-4	few	TRBD2	TGTGCCAGCAGACCTGGACTAGCGGGGGGTTCCCCAGATACGCAGTATTTT	CASRPGLAGGSPDTQYF
TRBJ1-2	TRBV4-1	many	.	TGCGCCAGCAGTATTCACCAGGCGGATAACTATGGCTACACCTTC	CASSIHQADNYGYTF
TRBJ2-5	TRBV29-1	few	.	TGCAGCGTTGAAGGGTCGAGGGGAGAGACCCAGTACTTC	CSVEGSRGETQYF
TRBJ2-7	TRBV20-1	.	.	TGCAGTGCAAGAACTATGACTAGTTACGAGCAGTACTTC	CSARTMTSYEQYF
TRBJ1-2	TRBV7-2	few	TRBD1	TGTGCCAGCAGCTTAGATCAGGGGGCTAACTATGGCTACACCTTC	CASSLDQGANYGYTF
TRBJ1-1	TRBV5-1	many	.	TGCGCCAGCAGCTTAATGCGCGGGACAATTGAAGCTTTCTTT	CASSLMRGTIEAFF
TRBJ2-2	TRBV29-1	few	.	TGCAGCGCCGGACAGCCTTCGAACACCGGGGAGCTGTTTTTT	CSAGQPSNTGELFF
TRBJ1-1	TRBV5-1	.	TRBD1	TGCGCCAGCAGCGTTAAGGACAGGGGCCTTCTTTTGAACACTGAAGCTTTCTTT	CASSVKDRGLLLNTEAFF
TRBJ1-1	TRBV5-1	few	.	TGCGCCAGCAGCTCGGAAGTGGGGGGCACTGAAGCTTTCTTT	CASSSEVGGTEAFF
TRBJ2-3	TRBV6-1	many	.	TGTGCCAGCAGTGAAGGGCAGACAGATACGCAGTATTTT	CASSEGQTDTQYF
TRBJ2-7	TRBV6-1	few	TRBD1	TGTGCCAGCAGTGCACAGGGGACCGAGGGGGTCGAGCAGTACTTC	CASSAQGTEGVEQYF
TRBJ1-5	TRBV20-1	few	TRBD1	TGCAGTGCTACGGGACAGGGGGCTCAGCCCCAGCATTTT	CSATGQGAQPQHF
TRBJ1-1	TRBV7-9	few	.	TGTGCCAGCAGCTTAGGGCAGGTGAAGATGAACACTGAAGCTTTCTTT	CASSLGQVKMNTEAFF
TRBJ1-5	TRBV20-1	few	.	TGCAGTGCGGGCTACAATCAGCCCCAGCATTTT	CSAGYNQPQHF
TRBJ1-6	TRBV7-9	few	.	TGTGCCAGCAGCTTAGTAGGGAACGGTAATTCACCCCTCCACTTT	CASSLVGNGNSPLHF
TRBJ2-1	TRBV20-1	few	TRBD2	TGCAGTGCTAGGGGGGAGGGGAGCTCCTACAATGAGCAGTTCTTC	CSARGEGSSYNEQFF
TRBJ1-1	TRBV2	.	.	TGTGCCAGCAAAGGGCCCTCGGGGAACACTGAAGCTTTCTTT	CASKGPSGNTEAFF
TRBJ1-2	TRBV4-3	.	.	TGCGCCAGCAGCAAAGACACTCGCCCCCCCTATGGCTACACCTTC	CASSKDTRPPYGYTF
TRBJ2-5	TRBV5-1	.	TRBD2	TGCGCCAGCAGCTCAATACTAGCGGGGGAGGCAGAGACCCAGTACTTC	CASSSILAGEAETQYF
TRBJ1-2	TRBV20-1	.	TRBD1	TGCAGTGCTAGACCGGACAGGGGGCATGGCTACACCTTC	CSARPDRGHGYTF
TRBJ2-5	TRBV6-6	.	.	TGTGCCAGCAGACTGAGGGGACAAGAGACCCAGTACTTC	CASRLRGQETQYF
TRBJ1-6	TRBV9	many	.	TGTGCCAGCAGTGAGAAAAAGGCCAAATCACCCCTCCACTTT	CASSEKKAKSPLHF
TRBJ1-1	TRBV7-3	many	.	TGTGCCAGCAGCACCCGGGAGGGGACTGAAGCTTTCTTT	CASSTREGTEAFF
TRBJ2-3	TRBV5-1	few	TRBD1	TGCGCCAGCAGCTTGGGGGACAGGTTCGATACGCAGTATTTT	CASSLGDRFDTQYF
TRBJ2-7	TRBV6-5	.	TRBD2	TGTGCCAGCTGCCAACTAGCGGGGAGCTCCTACGAGCAGTACTTC	CASCQLAGSSYEQYF
TRBJ1-5	TRBV28	few	.	TGTGCCAGCAGTTTCCAAGGGGGGGATCAGCCCCAGCATTTT	CASSFQGGDQPQHF
TRBJ2-3	TRBV28	.	TRBD1	TGTGCCAGCAGCCCAACCTCTCCGACAGGGTCAGGGGCAGATACGCAGTATTTT	CASSPTSPTGSGADTQYF
TRBJ2-3	TRBV6-2/TRBV6-3	.	TRBD1	TGTGCCAGCAGCCGGGACAGGGGTAGAGATACGCAGTATTTT	CASSRDRGRDTQYF
TRBJ1-1	TRBV6-5	many	.	TGTGCCAGCAGTTACTCGATTCGGGTTGAGGCGACTGAAGCTTTCTTT	CASSYSIRVEATEAFF
TRBJ2-5	TRBV6-1	.	.	TGTGCCAGCAGTGAAGTTGGCATCGGCCCTCAGTACTTC	CASSEVGIGPQYF
TRBJ2-1	TRBV5-1	.	TRBD2	TGCGCCAGCAGCTCGGGACTAAGGGGCGGCAATGAGCAGTTCTTC	CASSSGLRGGNEQFF
TRBJ2-7	TRBV12-3/TRBV12-4	few	.	TGTGCCAGCAGTTTGAGTTCTGAAGGGCAGTACTTC	CASSLSSEGQYF
TRBJ1-1	TRBV7-2	many	.	TGTGCCAGTAAAGGACAGCCGAACACTGAAGCTTTCTTT	CASKGQPNTEAFF